This T cell receptor beta chain was profiled in a study of blood T cell repertoires in COVID-19. Across the study: Collection of acute and convalescent COVID-19 samples took place in the United States, Italy and Spain. Nucleic acid was either cDNA or gDNA, and it came from T cells, B-cell-depleted T cells, or PBMCs.

Those enrolled in Seattle joined during active infection and were followed longitudinally afterward. The V segment lost 0 bases and the J segment 8 bases; nucleotides outside the gene matches: 2. The CDR3 is 15 residues long. The germline V gene encodes CDR1 SEHNR and CDR2 FQNEAQ (reference sequence). Methods used by the authors: Nucleated cell counts were estimated from reference gene primer amplification. Data came from immunoSEQ multiplex PCR; TCRdb stores just in-frame clones and leaves some out. The DNA was the basis for D and trimming; V, J and clone size are from that table. The sample yields around 120,000 clones, around 91% seen once.

This receptor was identified in a woman in her sixties or seventies with COVID-19, enrolled during active disease. The sequencing input was peripheral blood. The chain uses TRBV7-9 and TRBJ1-6, with 9 nucleotides matching TRBD1. The CDR3 loop is CASSLAGTGYSPLHF. CDR3 nucleotides: TGTGCCAGCAGCTTAGCTGGGACAGGGTATTCACCCCTCCACTTT.